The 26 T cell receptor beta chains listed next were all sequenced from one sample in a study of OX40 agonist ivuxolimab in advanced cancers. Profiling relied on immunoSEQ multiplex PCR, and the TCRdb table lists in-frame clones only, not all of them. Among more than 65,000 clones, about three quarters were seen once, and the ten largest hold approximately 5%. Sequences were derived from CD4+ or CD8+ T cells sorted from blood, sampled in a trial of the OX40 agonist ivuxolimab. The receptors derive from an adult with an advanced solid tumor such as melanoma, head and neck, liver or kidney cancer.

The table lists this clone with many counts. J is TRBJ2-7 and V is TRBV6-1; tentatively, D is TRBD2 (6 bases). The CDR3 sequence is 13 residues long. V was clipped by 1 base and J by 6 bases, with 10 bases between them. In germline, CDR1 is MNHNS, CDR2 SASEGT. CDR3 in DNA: TGTGCCAGCAGTGAAGTTCGGGGGACCGAGCAGTACTTC. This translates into CASSEVRGTEQYF.

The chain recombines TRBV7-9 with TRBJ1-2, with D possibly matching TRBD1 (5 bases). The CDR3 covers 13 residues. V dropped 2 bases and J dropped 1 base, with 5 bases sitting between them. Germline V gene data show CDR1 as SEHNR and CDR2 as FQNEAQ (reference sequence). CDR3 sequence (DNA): TGTGCCAGCAGCTTACAGGGTAACTATGGCTACACCTTC. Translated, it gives CASSLQGNYGYTF.

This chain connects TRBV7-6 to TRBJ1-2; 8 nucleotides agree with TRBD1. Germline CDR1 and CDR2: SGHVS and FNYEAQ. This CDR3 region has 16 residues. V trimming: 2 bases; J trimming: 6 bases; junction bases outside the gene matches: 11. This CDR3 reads CASSLTAGVDRDGYTF. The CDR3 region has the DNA TGTGCCAGCAGCTTAACCGCGGGGGTGGACAGGGATGGCTACACCTTC.

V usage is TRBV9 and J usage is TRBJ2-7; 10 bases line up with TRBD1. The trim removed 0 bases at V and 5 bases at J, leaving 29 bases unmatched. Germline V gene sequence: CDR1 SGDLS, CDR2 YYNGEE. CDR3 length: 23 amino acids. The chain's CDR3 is CASSVERSRGRQGAKDLEDEQYF. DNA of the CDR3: TGTGCCAGCAGCGTAGAAAGATCTAGAGGGAGACAGGGGGCGAAAGATTTGGAGGACGAGCAGTACTTC.

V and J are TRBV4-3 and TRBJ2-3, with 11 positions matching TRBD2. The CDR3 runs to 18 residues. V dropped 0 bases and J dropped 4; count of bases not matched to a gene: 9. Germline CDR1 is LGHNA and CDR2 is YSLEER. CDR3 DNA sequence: TGCGCCAGCAGCCAAGATTGGAGGCTAGCGGGAGGCGCAGATACGCAGTATTTT. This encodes CASSQDWRLAGGADTQYF.

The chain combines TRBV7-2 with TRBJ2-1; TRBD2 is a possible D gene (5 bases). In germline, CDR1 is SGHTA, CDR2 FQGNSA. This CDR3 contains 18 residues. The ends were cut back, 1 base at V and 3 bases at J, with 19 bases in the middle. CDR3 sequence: CASSLEGKRTLLYNEQFF. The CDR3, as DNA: TGTGCCAGCAGCTTAGAGGGAAAGCGGACCTTACTCTACAATGAGCAGTTCTTC. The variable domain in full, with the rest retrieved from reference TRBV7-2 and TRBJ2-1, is GAGVSQSPSNKVTEKGKDVELRCDPISGHTALYWYRQSLGQGLEFLIYFQGNSAPDKSGLPSDRFSAERTGGSVSTLTIQRTQQEDSAVYLCASSLEGKRTLLYNEQFFGPGTRLTVL.

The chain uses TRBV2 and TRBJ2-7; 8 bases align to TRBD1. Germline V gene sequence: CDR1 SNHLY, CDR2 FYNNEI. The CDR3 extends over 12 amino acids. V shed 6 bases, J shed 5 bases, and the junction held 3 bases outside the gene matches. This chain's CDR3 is CASRVQGDEQYF. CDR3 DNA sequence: TGTGCCAGCAGGGTACAGGGGGACGAGCAGTACTTC.

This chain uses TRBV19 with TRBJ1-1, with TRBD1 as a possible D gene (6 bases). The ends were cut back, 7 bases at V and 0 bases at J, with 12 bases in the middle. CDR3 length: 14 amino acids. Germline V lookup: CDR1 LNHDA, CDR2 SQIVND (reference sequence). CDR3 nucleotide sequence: TGTGCCAGTAATCGGGGGGACATGAACACTGAAGCTTTCTTT. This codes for CASNRGDMNTEAFF.

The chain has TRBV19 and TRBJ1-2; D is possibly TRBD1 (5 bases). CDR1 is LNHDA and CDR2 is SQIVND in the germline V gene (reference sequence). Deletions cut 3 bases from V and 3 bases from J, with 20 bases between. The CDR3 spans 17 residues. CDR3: CASSIIGEQSSYYGYTF. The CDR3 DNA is TGTGCCAGTAGTATTATAGGGGAACAATCCTCCTACTATGGCTACACCTTC.

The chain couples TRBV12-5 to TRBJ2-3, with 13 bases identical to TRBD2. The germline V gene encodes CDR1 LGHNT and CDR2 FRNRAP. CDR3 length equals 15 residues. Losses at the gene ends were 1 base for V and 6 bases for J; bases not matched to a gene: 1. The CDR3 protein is CASGLELAGGDTQYF. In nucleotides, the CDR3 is TGTGCTAGTGGTTTGGAACTAGCGGGGGGGGATACGCAGTATTTT. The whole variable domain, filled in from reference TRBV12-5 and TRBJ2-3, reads DARVTQTPRHKVTEMGQEVTMRCQPILGHNTVFWYRQTMMQGLELLAYFRNRAPLDDSGMPKDRFSAEMPDATLATLKIQPSEPRDSAVYFCASGLELAGGDTQYFGPGTRLTVL.

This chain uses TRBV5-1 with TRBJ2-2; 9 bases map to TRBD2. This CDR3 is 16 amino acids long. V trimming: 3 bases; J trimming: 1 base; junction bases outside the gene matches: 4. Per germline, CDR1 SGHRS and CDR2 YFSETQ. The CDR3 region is CASSSGLARNTGELFF. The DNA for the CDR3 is TGCGCCAGCAGCTCCGGACTAGCGAGGAACACCGGGGAGCTGTTTTTT.

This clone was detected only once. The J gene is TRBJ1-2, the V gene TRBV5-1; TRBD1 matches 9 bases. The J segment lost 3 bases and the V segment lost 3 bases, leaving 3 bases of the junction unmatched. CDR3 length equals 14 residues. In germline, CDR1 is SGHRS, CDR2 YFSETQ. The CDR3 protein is CASSWTGDDYGYTF. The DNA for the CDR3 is TGCGCCAGCAGCTGGACAGGGGATGACTATGGCTACACCTTC.

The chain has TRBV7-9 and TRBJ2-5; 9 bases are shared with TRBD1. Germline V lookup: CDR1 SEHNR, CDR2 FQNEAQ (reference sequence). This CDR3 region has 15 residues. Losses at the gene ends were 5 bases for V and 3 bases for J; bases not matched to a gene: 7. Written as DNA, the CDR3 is TGTGCCAGCAGCCCTATAACAGGGGGCAAAGAGACCCAGTACTTC. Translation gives CASSPITGGKETQYF.

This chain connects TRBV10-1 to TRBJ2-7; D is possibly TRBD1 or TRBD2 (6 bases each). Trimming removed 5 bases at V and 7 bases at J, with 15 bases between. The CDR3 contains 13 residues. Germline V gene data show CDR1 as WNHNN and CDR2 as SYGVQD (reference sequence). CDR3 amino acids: CASSKNRAGEQYF. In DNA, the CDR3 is TGCGCCAGCAGTAAAAACAGGGCGGGGGAGCAGTACTTC.

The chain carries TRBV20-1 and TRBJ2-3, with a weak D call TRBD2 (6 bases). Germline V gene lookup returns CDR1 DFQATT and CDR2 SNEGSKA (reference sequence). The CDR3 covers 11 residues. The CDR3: CGGIGRDTQYF. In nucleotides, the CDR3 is TGCGGCGGGATAGGAAGAGATACGCAGTATTTT.

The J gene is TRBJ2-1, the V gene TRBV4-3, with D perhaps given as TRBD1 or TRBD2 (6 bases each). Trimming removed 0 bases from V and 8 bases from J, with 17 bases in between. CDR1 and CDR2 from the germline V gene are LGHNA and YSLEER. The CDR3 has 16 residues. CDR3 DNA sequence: TGCGCCAGCAGCCAAGAGACGGACCTCGGGGGCGATGAGCAGTTCTTC. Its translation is CASSQETDLGGDEQFF.

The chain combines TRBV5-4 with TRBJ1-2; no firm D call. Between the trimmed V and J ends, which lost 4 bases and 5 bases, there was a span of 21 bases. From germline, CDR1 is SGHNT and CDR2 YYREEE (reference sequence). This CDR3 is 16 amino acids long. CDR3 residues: CASSGEDGETFYGYTF. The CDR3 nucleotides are TGTGCCAGCAGCGGTGAGGACGGTGAGACTTTTTATGGCTACACCTTC. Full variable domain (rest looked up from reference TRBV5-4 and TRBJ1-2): ETGVTQSPTHLIKTRGQQVTLRCSSQSGHNTVSWYQQALGQGPQFIFQYYREEENGRGNFPPRFSGLQFPNYSSELNVNALELDDSALYLCASSGEDGETFYGYTFGSGTRLTVV.

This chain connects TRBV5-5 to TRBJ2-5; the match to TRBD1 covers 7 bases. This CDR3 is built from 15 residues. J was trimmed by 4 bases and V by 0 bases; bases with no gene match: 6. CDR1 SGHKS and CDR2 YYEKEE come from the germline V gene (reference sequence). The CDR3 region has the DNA TGTGCCAGCAGCTTGGGTCAGGGGGTATCAGAGACCCAGTACTTC. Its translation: CASSLGQGVSETQYF.

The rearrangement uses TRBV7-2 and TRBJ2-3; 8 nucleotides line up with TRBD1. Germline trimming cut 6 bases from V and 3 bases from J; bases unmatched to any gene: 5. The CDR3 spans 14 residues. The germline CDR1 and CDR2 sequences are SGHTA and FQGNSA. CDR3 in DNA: TGTGCCAGCAGGTACCGACAGGGGACAGATACGCAGTATTTT. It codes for CASRYRQGTDTQYF.

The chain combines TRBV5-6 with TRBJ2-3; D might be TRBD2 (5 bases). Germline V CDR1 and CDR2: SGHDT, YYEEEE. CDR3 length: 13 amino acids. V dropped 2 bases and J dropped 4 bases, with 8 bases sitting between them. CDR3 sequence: CASSLSGSDTQYF. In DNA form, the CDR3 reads TGTGCCAGCAGCTTATCGGGGTCAGATACGCAGTATTTT.

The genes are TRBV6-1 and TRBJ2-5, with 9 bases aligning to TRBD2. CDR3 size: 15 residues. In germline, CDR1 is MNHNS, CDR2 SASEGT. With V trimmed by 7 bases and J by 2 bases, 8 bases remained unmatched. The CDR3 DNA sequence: TGTGCCAGCAATGGGGCGGGAGGGGGACAAGAGACCCAGTACTTC. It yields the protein CASNGAGGGQETQYF.

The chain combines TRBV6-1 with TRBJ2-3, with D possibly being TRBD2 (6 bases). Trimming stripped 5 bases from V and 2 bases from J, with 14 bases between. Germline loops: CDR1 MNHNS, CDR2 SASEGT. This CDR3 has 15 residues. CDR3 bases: TGTGCCAGCAGTTCCCTGGGGGGAACCACAGATACGCAGTATTTT. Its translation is CASSSLGGTTDTQYF.

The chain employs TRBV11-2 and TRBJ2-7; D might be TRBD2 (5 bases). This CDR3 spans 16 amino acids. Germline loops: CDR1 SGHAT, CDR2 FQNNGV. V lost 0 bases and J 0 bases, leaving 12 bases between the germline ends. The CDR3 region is CASSLEQRLSSYEQYF. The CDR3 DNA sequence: TGTGCCAGCAGCTTAGAACAGCGGCTCAGCTCCTACGAGCAGTACTTC.

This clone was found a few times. The CDR3 DNA is TGTGCCAGCAGTTACTCGATTGTTGGAAACACCATATATTTT. Translated, it gives CASSYSIVGNTIYF. V is TRBV6-5 and J is TRBJ1-3, with D hard to call. This CDR3 is built from 14 residues. V lost 0 bases, J lost 3 bases, and 6 bases lay in between. Germline V lookup: CDR1 MNHEY, CDR2 SVGAGI.

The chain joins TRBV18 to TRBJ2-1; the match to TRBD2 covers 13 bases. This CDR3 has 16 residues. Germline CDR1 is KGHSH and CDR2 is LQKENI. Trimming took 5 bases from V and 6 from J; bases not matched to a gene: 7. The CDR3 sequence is CASSAQGLAGVNEQFF. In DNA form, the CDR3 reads TGTGCCAGCTCAGCTCAAGGACTAGCGGGAGTCAATGAGCAGTTCTTC.

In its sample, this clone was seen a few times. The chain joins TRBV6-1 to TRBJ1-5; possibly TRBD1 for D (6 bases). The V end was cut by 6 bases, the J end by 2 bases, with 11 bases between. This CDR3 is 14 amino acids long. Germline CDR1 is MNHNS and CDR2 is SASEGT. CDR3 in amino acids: CASSPQGRNQPQHF. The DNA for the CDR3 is TGTGCCAGCAGCCCCCAGGGGCGCAATCAGCCCCAGCATTTT.